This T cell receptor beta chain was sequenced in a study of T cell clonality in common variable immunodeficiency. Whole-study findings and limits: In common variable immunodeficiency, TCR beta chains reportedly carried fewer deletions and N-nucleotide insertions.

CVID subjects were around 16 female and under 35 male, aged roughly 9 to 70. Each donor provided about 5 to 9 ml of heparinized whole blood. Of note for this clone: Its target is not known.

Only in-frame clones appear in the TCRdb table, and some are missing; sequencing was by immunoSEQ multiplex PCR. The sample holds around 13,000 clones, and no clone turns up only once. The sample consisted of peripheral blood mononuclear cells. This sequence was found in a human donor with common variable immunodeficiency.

CDR3 amino acids: CASSGPGHTFNEQFF. Incomplete CDR3 DNA: TGTGCCAGCAGTGGGCCGGGACATACATTCAATGAG. The chain recombines TRBV6-1 with TRBJ2-1; possible D gene TRBD1, 6 bases. The CDR3 end is not reached by the read, which stops 3 residues before it; the germline J gene fills it in. Germline V gene data show CDR1 as MNHNS and CDR2 as SASEGT. V was pared by 4 bases and J by 6 bases, with 16 bases between. The CDR3 runs to 15 residues.